The 20 T cell receptor beta chains reported below all come from one sample, sequenced in a study of blood T cell repertoires in COVID-19. TCRdb keeps only in-frame clones here, not all; method: immunoSEQ multiplex PCR. Of 180,000 or so clones listed, approximately 85% are singletons. Material: peripheral blood. These receptors were taken from a human donor with active or convalescent COVID-19. The donor label of this sample is uncertain.

This clone was observed a single time. The rearrangement uses TRBV18 and TRBJ1-2; possibly TRBD1 for D (6 bases). CDR3 length: 14 amino acids. CDR1 and CDR2 (germline): KGHSH, LQKENI. V lost 1 base and J 5 bases, leaving 11 bases between the germline ends. The CDR3 region is CASSPRRGYYGYTF. The CDR3 region has the DNA TGTGCCAGCTCACCACGCAGGGGCTATTATGGCTACACCTTC. Variable domain in full (rest from reference TRBV18 and TRBJ1-2): NAGVMQNPRHLVRRRGQEARLRCSPMKGHSHVYWYRQLPEEGLKFMVYLQKENIIDESGMPKERFSAEFPKEGPSILRIQQVVRGDSAAYFCASSPRRGYYGYTFGSGTRLTVV.

The rearrangement links TRBV28 to TRBJ1-6; D not resolved. V shed 5 bases and J shed 5 bases, with 16 bases lying between them. This CDR3 has 16 residues. In germline, CDR1 is MDHEN, CDR2 SYDVKM. For the CDR3, the DNA is TGTGCCAGCAGTACCCGCGGCGGCGGCGATAATTCACCCCTCCACTTT. Its translation is CASSTRGGGDNSPLHF. Together with reference TRBV28 and TRBJ1-6, the CDR3 gives the full variable domain: DVKVTQSSRYLVKRTGEKVFLECVQDMDHENMFWYRQDPGLGLRLIYFSYDVKMKEKGDIPEGYSVSREKKERFSLILESASTNQTSMYLCASSTRGGGDNSPLHFGNGTRLTVT.

The CDR3 here is CASSARLAGGEEQYF. In nucleotides, the CDR3 is TGTGCCAGCAGCGCCAGACTAGCGGGAGGGGAGGAGCAGTACTTC. This chain joins TRBV5-4 and TRBJ2-7; 14 nucleotides align to TRBD2. The trim removed 4 bases at V and 7 bases at J, leaving 7 bases unmatched. Germline V CDR1 and CDR2: SGHNT, YYREEE (reference sequence). The CDR3 sequence is 15 residues long. Drawing the rest from reference TRBV5-4 and TRBJ2-7, the complete variable domain is ETGVTQSPTHLIKTRGQQVTLRCSSQSGHNTVSWYQQALGQGPQFIFQYYREEENGRGNFPPRFSGLQFPNYSSELNVNALELDDSALYLCASSARLAGGEEQYFGPGTRLTVT.

The V gene is TRBV10-3, the J gene TRBJ2-1; 12 bases agree with TRBD2. This CDR3 region has 17 residues. The J segment lost 4 bases and the V segment lost 2 bases, leaving 6 bases of the junction unmatched. Germline V gene sequence: CDR1 ENHRY, CDR2 SYGVKD. CDR3 sequence: CAISEAPGLAGYNEQFF. The CDR3 DNA reads TGTGCCATCAGTGAGGCACCGGGACTAGCGGGTTACAATGAGCAGTTCTTC.

The chain carries TRBV4-2 and TRBJ1-6, with 10 bases that match TRBD1. The germline V gene encodes CDR1 LGHNA and CDR2 YNFKEQ. V gave up 4 bases and J gave up 7 bases; unmatched junction bases: 10. This CDR3 comprises 17 residues. The CDR3 is CASSRSRGTGANSPLHF. The CDR3 nucleotides are TGTGCCAGCAGCCGGAGCCGGGGGACAGGGGCGAATTCACCCCTCCACTTT.

The V gene is TRBV6-5, the J gene TRBJ2-4, with D perhaps TRBD2 (6 bases). This CDR3 region has 14 residues. Germline V gene lookup returns CDR1 MNHEY and CDR2 SVGAGI. Trimming removed 6 bases at V and 1 base at J, with 10 bases between. The CDR3 DNA is TGTGCCAGCAGCATCGGAGGGGCCAAAAACATTCAGTACTTC. This sequence encodes CASSIGGAKNIQYF.

The rearrangement links TRBV11-2 to TRBJ2-2, with 7 bases aligning to TRBD2. CDR1 is SGHAT and CDR2 is FQNNGV in the germline V gene. J gave up 2 bases and V 7 bases, and 16 bases lay outside the gene matches. This CDR3 has 18 amino acids. The DNA for the CDR3 is TGTGCCAGCACCCGACAAAGAGGCGGGAGTAGCAACACCGGGGAGCTGTTTTTT. This translates into CASTRQRGGSSNTGELFF.

Only a few counts were recorded for this clone. The CDR3, as DNA: TGTGCCAGCAGTGAAATGGCGGGGGAAGCCAAAAACATTCAGTACTTC. It specifies CASSEMAGEAKNIQYF. The V call is TRBV6-1, the J call TRBJ2-4, with 7 positions matching TRBD2. CDR1 and CDR2 (germline): MNHNS, SASEGT. Trimming took 2 bases from V and 0 from J; bases not matched to a gene: 4. CDR3 length equals 16 residues.

CDR3: CASVPTHLRGGAYEQYF. CDR3 coding DNA: TGTGCCAGCGTACCGACCCACCTACGGGGGGGGGCCTACGAGCAGTACTTC. The chain joins TRBV28 to TRBJ2-7; 8 positions agree with TRBD2. The CDR3 covers 17 residues. The trim removed 8 bases at V and 2 bases at J, leaving 17 bases unmatched. CDR1 is MDHEN, CDR2 SYDVKM, per germline.

The chain links TRBV9 to TRBJ2-7; 11 nucleotides agree with TRBD2. V was pared by 4 bases and J by 5 bases, with 8 bases of the junction left unmatched. This CDR3 is built from 15 residues. CDR1 SGDLS and CDR2 YYNGEE come from the germline V gene. CDR3 region: CASSLTSGSGNEQYF. DNA of the CDR3: TGTGCCAGCAGCCTCACTAGCGGGAGTGGAAACGAGCAGTACTTC.

This sequence joins TRBV2 and TRBJ1-1; 7 bases match TRBD1. This CDR3 comprises 14 residues. Germline CDR1 reads SNHLY; CDR2 reads FYNNEI. Trimming cost V 7 bases and J 0 bases; bases outside gene matches: 5. CDR3 coding DNA: TGTGCCAGCAACCCGGGACAGCTGAACACTGAAGCTTTCTTT. Its protein is CASNPGQLNTEAFF.

CDR3 in DNA: TGTGCCAGCAGTGGTTTGTGGGGGACAGGGGGCACAGATACGCAGTATTTT. Encoded protein: CASSGLWGTGGTDTQYF. The V and J genes are TRBV6-1 and TRBJ2-3; 10 bases are shared with TRBD1. The germline CDR1 and CDR2 sequences are MNHNS and SASEGT. The CDR3 covers 17 residues. V shed 4 bases, J shed 1 base, and the junction held 8 bases outside the gene matches.

The chain employs TRBV12-3 or TRBV12-4 and TRBJ1-2, with 7 positions matching TRBD1. CDR3 length: 13 amino acids. The V segment lost 3 bases and the J segment 8 bases; nucleotides outside the gene matches: 6. The CDR3 DNA follows: TGTGCCAGCAGTTTTCGCCAGGGGGTAGGCTACACCTTC. Protein product: CASSFRQGVGYTF.

The chain couples TRBV3-1 (or the pseudogene TRBV3-2) to TRBJ2-7, with 8 nucleotides matching TRBD2. V trimming: 3 bases; J trimming: 6 bases; junction bases outside the gene matches: 7. Germline-derived CDR1 and CDR2 are LGHDT and YNNKEL (reference sequence). The CDR3 consists of 14 residues. The CDR3 DNA sequence: TGTGCCAGCAGCCAGGGACTAGTTCTAGTCGAGCAGTACTTC. Translated: CASSQGLVLVEQYF.

In this sample, this clone turned up a few times. A read error may explain this, as a much larger clone is one base away. The CDR3 reads CASSPTGGNQPQHF. CDR3 sequence (DNA): TGTGCCAGCAGCCCGACAGGGGGCAATCAGCCCCAGCATTTT. The chain recombines TRBV7-2 with TRBJ1-5; 8 bases align to TRBD1. CDR1 and CDR2 from the germline V gene are SGHTA and FQGNSA. The CDR3 sequence is 14 residues long. The ends lost 5 bases at V and 2 bases at J; junction bases unmatched: 2.

As regards this clone: Within the sample, other DNA sequences also encode this same CDR3. The rearrangement joins TRBV19 to TRBJ2-3, with D perhaps matching TRBD2 (5 bases). The V end lost 4 bases, the J end lost 1 base, and 9 bases lay between the germline ends. This CDR3 is built from 14 residues. Germline V gene data show CDR1 as LNHDA and CDR2 as SQIVND (reference sequence). CDR3 sequence (DNA): TGTGCCAGTAGTACGAGGGCGGGCACAGATACGCAGTATTTT. Translated: CASSTRAGTDTQYF.

This clone was recorded a few times. The chain uses TRBV5-4 and TRBJ2-2; 8 positions agree with TRBD1. Losses at the gene ends were 1 base for V and 3 bases for J; bases not matched to a gene: 5. The CDR3 is 16 amino acids. CDR1 is SGHNT and CDR2 is YYREEE in the germline V gene (reference sequence). The CDR3 is CASSLIQGADTGELFF. Here the CDR3 DNA reads TGTGCCAGCAGCTTGATCCAGGGGGCGGACACCGGGGAGCTGTTTTTT.

The V call is TRBV4-3, the J call TRBJ1-2, with D perhaps TRBD1 (5 bases). The germline V gene has CDR1 LGHNA and CDR2 YSLEER. The CDR3 is made up of 16 amino acids. V was clipped by 0 bases and J by 0 bases, with 11 bases between them. The CDR3 sequence: CASSQEARQSNYGYTF. The CDR3 DNA follows: TGCGCCAGCAGCCAAGAAGCCAGACAGTCTAACTATGGCTACACCTTC.

The genes are TRBV19 and TRBJ1-2, with no clear D. CDR1 is LNHDA and CDR2 is SQIVND in the germline V gene (reference sequence). CDR3 length equals 15 residues. V was pared by 1 base and J by 2 bases, with 11 bases between. The CDR3 protein is CASSIGAGLNYGYTF. The CDR3 DNA reads as TGTGCCAGTAGTATAGGGGCAGGACTAAACTATGGCTACACCTTC.

The chain has TRBV5-4 and TRBJ2-7; TRBD2 aligns across 9 bases. The V gene end was trimmed by 9 bases and the J gene end by 4 bases; junction bases not matched to a gene: 17. Per the germline V gene, CDR1 is SGHNT and CDR2 is YYREEE (reference sequence). CDR3 size: 16 residues. Here the CDR3 reads CATIYWASGVNYEQYF. CDR3 nucleotide sequence: TGTGCCACAATCTACTGGGCTAGCGGGGTAAATTACGAGCAGTACTTC.